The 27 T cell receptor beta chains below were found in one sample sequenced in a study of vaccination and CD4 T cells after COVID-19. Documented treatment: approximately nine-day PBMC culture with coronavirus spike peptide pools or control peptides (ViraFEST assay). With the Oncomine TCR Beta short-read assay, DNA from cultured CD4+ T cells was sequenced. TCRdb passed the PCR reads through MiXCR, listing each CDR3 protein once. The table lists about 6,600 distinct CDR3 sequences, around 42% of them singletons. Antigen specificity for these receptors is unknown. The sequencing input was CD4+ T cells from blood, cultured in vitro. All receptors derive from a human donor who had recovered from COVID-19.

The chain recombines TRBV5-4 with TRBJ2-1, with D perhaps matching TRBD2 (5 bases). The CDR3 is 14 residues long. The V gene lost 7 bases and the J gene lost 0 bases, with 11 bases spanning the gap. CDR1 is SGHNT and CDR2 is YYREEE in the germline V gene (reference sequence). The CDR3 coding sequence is TGTGCCAGCGGTAGAGGGTTCTCCTACAATGAGCAGTTCTTC. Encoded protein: CASGRGFSYNEQFF.

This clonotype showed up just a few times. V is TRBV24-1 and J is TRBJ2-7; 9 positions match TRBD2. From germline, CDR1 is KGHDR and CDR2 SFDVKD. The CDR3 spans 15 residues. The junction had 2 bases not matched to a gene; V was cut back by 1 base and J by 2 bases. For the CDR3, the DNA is TGTGCCACCAGTGATTTTAGCGGGGGAACCTACGAGCAGTACTTC. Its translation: CATSDFSGGTYEQYF.

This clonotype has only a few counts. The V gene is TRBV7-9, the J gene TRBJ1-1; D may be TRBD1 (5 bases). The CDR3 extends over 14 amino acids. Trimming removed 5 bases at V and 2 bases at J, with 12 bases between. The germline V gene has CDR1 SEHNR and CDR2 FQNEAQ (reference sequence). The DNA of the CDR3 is TGTGCCAGCAGCCCCCGGGACGCCAACACTGAAGCTTTCTTT. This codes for CASSPRDANTEAFF.

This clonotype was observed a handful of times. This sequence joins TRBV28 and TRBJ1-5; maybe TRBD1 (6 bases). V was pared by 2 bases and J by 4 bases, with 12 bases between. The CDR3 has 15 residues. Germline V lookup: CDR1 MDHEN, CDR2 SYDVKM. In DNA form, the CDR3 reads TGTGCCAGCAGTTTAATGGACAGTCCTAATCAGCCCCAGCATTTT. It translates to CASSLMDSPNQPQHF.

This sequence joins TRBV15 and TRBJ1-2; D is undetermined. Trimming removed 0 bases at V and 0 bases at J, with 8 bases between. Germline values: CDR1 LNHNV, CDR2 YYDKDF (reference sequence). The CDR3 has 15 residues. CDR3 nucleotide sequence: TGTGCCACCAGCAGAGAACGGGCCGCTAACTATGGCTACACCTTC. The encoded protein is CATSRERAANYGYTF.

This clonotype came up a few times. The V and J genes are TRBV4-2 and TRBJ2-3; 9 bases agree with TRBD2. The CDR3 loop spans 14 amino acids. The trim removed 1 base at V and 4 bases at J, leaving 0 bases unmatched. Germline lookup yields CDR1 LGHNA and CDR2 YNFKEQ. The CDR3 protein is CASSQGTSADTQYF. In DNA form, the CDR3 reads TGTGCCAGCAGCCAAGGGACTAGCGCAGATACGCAGTATTTT.

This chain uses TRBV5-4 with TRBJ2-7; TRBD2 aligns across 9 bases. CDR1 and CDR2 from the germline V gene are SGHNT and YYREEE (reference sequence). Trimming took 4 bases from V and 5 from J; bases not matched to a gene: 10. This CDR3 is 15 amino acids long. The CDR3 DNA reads TGTGCCAGCAGCGCCGGCGGGGGGGACCGGGACGAGCAGTACTTC. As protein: CASSAGGGDRDEQYF.

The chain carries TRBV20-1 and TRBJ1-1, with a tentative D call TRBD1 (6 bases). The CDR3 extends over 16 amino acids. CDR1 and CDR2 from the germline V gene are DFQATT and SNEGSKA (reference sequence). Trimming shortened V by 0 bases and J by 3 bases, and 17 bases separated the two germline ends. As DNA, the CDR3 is TGCAGTGCTAGAGATAGGTACGGACAGATGTACACTGAAGCTTTCTTT. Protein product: CSARDRYGQMYTEAFF.

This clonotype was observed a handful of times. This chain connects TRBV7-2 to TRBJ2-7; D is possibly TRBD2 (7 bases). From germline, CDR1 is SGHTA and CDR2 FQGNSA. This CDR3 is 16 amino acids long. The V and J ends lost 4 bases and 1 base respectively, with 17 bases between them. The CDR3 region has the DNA TGTGCCAGCAGCTGGGGGCGGGGGAGACTTTCCTACGAGCAGTACTTC. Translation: CASSWGRGRLSYEQYF.

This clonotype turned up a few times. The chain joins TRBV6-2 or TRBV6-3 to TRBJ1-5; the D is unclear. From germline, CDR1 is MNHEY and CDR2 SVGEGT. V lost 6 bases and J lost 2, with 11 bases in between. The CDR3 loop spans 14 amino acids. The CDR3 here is CASSLPERNQPQHF. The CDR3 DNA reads TGTGCCAGCAGCCTCCCGGAACGCAATCAGCCCCAGCATTTT.

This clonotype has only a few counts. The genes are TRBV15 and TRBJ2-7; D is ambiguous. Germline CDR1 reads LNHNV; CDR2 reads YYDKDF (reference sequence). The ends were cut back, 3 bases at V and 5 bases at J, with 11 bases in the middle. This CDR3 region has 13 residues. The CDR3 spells CATSSYQVDEQYF. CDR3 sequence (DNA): TGTGCCACCAGCAGTTACCAAGTAGACGAGCAGTACTTC.

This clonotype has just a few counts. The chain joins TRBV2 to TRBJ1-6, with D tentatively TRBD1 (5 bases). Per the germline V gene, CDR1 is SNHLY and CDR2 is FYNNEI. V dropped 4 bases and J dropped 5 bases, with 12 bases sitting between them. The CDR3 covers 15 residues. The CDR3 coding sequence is TGTGCCAGCAGTGTCGGTGGGGGTAATAATTCACCCCTCCACTTT. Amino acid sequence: CASSVGGGNNSPLHF. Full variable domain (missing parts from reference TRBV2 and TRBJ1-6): EPEVTQTPSHQVTQMGQEVILRCVPISNHLYFYWYRQILGQKVEFLVSFYNNEISEKSEIFDDQFSVERPDGSNFTLKIRSTKLEDSAMYFCASSVGGGNNSPLHFGNGTRLTVT.

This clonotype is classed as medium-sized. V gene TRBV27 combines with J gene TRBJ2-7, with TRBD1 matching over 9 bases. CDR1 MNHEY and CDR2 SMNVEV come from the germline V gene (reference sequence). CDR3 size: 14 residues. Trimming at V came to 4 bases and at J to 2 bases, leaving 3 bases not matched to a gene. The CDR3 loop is CASSSDRGAYEQYF. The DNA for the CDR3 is TGTGCCAGCAGTTCGGACAGGGGAGCCTACGAGCAGTACTTC.

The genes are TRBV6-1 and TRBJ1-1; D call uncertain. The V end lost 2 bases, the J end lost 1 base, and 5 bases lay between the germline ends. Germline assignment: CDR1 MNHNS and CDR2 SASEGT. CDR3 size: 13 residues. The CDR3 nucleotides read TGTGCCAGCAGTGAAAGGGAGAACACTGAAGCTTTCTTT. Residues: CASSERENTEAFF.

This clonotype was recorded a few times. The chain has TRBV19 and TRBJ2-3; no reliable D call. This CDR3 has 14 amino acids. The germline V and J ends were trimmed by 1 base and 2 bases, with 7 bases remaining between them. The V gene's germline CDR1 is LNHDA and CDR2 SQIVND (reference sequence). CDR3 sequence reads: CASSIAVDTDTQYF. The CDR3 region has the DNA TGTGCCAGTAGTATAGCGGTGGACACAGATACGCAGTATTTT.

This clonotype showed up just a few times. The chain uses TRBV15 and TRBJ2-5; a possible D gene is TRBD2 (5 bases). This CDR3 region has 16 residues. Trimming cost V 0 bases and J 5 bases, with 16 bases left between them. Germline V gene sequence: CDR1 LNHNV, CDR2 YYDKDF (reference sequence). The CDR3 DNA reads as TGTGCCACCAGCAGAGATCGGATGGGGTCGGGGGAGACCCAGTACTTC. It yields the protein CATSRDRMGSGETQYF.

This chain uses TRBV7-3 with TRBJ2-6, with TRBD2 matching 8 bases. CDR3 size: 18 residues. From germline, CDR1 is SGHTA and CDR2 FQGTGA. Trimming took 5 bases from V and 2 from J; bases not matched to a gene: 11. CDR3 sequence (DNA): TGTGCCAGCAGCCGCCGGGGGGGCGCAGGAGCTGGGGCCAACGTCCTGACTTTC. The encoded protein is CASSRRGGAGAGANVLTF. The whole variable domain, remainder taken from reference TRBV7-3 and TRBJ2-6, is GAGVSQTPSNKVTEKGKYVELRCDPISGHTALYWYRQSLGQGPEFLIYFQGTGAADDSGLPNDRFFAVRPEGSVSTLKIQRTERGDSAVYLCASSRRGGAGAGANVLTFGAGSRLTVL.

The CDR3 loop is CASSRQGYQPQHF. CDR3 coding DNA: TGTGCCAGCAGTCGACAGGGCTATCAGCCCCAGCATTTT. V and J are TRBV7-9 and TRBJ1-5; 7 bases are a match to TRBD1. Germline V gene data show CDR1 as SEHNR and CDR2 as FQNEAQ (reference sequence). J gave up 5 bases and V 6 bases, and 4 bases lay outside the gene matches. The CDR3 is made up of 13 amino acids.

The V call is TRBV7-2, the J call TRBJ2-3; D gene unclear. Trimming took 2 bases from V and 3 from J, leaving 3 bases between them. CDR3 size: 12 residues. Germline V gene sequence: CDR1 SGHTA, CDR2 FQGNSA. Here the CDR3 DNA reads TGTGCCAGCAGCTTACCAACAGATACGCAGTATTTT. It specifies CASSLPTDTQYF.

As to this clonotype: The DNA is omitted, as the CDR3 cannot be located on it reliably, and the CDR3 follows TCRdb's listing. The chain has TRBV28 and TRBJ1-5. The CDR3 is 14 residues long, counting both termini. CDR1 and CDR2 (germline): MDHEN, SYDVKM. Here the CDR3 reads CASILGPLGQPQHF.

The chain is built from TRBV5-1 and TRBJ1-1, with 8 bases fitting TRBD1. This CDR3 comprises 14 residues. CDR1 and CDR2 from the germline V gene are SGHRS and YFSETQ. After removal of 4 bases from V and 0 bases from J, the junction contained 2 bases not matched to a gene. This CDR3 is CASSKQGVNTEAFF. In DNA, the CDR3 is TGCGCCAGCAGCAAACAGGGGGTGAACACTGAAGCTTTCTTT.

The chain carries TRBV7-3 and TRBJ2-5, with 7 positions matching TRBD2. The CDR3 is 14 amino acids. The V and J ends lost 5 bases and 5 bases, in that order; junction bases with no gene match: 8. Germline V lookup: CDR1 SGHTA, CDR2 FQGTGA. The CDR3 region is CASSPSGISETQYF. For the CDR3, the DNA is TGTGCCAGCAGCCCAAGCGGGATCTCGGAGACCCAGTACTTC.

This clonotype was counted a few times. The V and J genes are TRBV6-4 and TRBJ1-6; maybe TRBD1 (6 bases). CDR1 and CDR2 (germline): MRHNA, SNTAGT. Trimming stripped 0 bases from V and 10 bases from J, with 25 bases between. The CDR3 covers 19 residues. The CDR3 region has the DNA TGTGCCAGCAGTGACTCGACGAGGGGGACCATATTCTCGGGATCACCCCTCCACTTT. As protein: CASSDSTRGTIFSGSPLHF.

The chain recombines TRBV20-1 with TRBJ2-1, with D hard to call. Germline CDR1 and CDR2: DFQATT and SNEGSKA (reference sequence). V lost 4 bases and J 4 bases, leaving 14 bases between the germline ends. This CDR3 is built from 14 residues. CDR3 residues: CSAIHPFGYNEQFF. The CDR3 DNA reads TGCAGTGCTATCCACCCTTTCGGGTACAATGAGCAGTTCTTC.

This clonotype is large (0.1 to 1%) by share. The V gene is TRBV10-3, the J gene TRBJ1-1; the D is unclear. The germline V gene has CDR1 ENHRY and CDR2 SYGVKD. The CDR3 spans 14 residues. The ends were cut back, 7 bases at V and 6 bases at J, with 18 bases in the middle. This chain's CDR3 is CAIKAADPWAEAFF. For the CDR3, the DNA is TGTGCCATCAAAGCGGCAGACCCTTGGGCTGAAGCTTTCTTT.

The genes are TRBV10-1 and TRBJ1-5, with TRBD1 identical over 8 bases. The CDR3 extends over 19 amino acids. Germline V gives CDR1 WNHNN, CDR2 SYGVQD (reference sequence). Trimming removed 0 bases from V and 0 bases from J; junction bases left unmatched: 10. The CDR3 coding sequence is TGCGCCAGCAGTGAGTCTAGGACAGGGTCACCCAGTAGCAATCAGCCCCAGCATTTT. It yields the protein CASSESRTGSPSSNQPQHF.

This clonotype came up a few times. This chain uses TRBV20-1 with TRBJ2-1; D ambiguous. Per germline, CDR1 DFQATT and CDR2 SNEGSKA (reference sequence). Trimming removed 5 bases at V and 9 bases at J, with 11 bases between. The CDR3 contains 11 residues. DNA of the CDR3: TGCAGTGCTCTCGTTAACGGTGAGCAGTTCTTC. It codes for CSALVNGEQFF.